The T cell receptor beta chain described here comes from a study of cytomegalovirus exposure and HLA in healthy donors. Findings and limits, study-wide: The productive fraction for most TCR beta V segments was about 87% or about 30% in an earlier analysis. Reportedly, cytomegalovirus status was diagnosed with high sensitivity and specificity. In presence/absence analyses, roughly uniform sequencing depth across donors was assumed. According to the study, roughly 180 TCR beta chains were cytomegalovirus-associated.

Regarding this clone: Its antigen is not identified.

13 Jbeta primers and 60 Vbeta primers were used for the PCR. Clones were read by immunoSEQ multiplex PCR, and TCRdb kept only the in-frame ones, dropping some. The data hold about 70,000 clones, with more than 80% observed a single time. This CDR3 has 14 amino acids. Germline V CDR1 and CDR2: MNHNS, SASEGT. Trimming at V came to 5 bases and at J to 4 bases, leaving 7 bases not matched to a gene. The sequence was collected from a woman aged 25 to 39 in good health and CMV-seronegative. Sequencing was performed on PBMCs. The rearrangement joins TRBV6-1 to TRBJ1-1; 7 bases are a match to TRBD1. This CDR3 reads CASSRQGSLTEAFF. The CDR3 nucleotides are TGTGCCAGCAGTCGACAGGGTTCACTCACTGAAGCTTTCTTT.